The entry below gives a single T cell receptor (beta chain) sequence along with its context. The sample belongs to a study of blood T cell repertoires in COVID-19. As for the study in general: Material from acute and convalescent COVID-19 was sourced from the United States, Italy and Spain. Nucleic acid was either cDNA or gDNA, and it came from T cells, B-cell-depleted T cells, or PBMCs.

Original data processing: By means of reference gene primer amplification, nucleated cell counts were estimated. Data came from immunoSEQ multiplex PCR; TCRdb stores just in-frame clones and leaves some out. The V and J calls and clone size are taken from that table; D and trimming were inferred from the DNA. The table shows about 87,000 clones, with about 90% occurring only once. The trim removed 7 bases at V and 0 bases at J, leaving 3 bases unmatched. Germline V lookup: CDR1 LNHDA, CDR2 SQIVND (reference sequence). There are 15 residues in the CDR3. This TCR derives from a man at least 80 years old with acute or convalescent COVID-19. Material: peripheral blood. The rearrangement joins TRBV19 to TRBJ2-1, with 10 bases aligning to TRBD2. CDR3 sequence: CASKRTSGSYNEQFF. The CDR3 DNA reads as TGTGCCAGTAAACGGACTAGCGGCTCCTACAATGAGCAGTTCTTC.